Listed below are T cell receptor beta chains from one sample, sequenced in a study of T cells in Graves' hyperthyroidism and ophthalmopathy. TCRdb independently ran MiXCR on the multiplex PCR reads; one entry per CDR3 protein. Here the sample spans 500,000 to 550,000 distinct CDR3 sequences, less than 25% being singletons. Sequences were obtained from blood. These receptors were collected from a man aged 18-30 years with Graves' hyperthyroidism. The CDR3 runs from the conserved cysteine through the conserved F or W. D genes are given only for firm matches. The size entry is marked missing in some rows and otherwise reads once, few, many or a size class.

v_gene: TRBV5-8; d_gene: TRBD1; j_gene: TRBJ1-1; abundance: .; CDR3nt: TGTGCCAGCAGCAGCAGGGGGCGTTTCACTGAAGCTTTCTTT; CDR3aa: CASSSRGRFTEAFF
v_gene: TRBV6-1; d_gene: TRBD2; j_gene: TRBJ2-7; abundance: many; CDR3nt: TGTGCCAGCACATGGGGGGGCGAGCAGTACTTC; CDR3aa: CASTWGGEQYF
v_gene: TRBV19; d_gene: .; j_gene: TRBJ1-5; abundance: many; CDR3nt: TGTGCCAGTATGGAGGCAAGACGTATGCATTTT; CDR3aa: CASMEARRMHF
v_gene: TRBV19; d_gene: TRBD1; j_gene: TRBJ2-5; abundance: .; CDR3nt: TGTGCCAGTAAAGAGACGGGACAGGTATTTCAAGAGACCCAGTACTTC; CDR3aa: CASKETGQVFQETQYF
v_gene: TRBV28; d_gene: TRBD2; j_gene: TRBJ2-5; abundance: many; CDR3nt: TGTGCCAGCAGTGGGGGACTAGCGGGGGTCTTTCAAGAGACCCAGTACTTC; CDR3aa: CASSGGLAGVFQETQYF
v_gene: TRBV5-1; d_gene: TRBD2; j_gene: TRBJ2-3; abundance: once; CDR3nt: TGCGCCAGCAGGTTGACCAGCGGGAGGCCGACAGATACGCAGTATTTT; CDR3aa: CASRLTSGRPTDTQYF
v_gene: TRBV12-3/TRBV12-4; d_gene: .; j_gene: TRBJ1-1; abundance: many; CDR3nt: TGTGCCAGCACCCAAGGGAGCACTGAAGCTTTCTTT; CDR3aa: CASTQGSTEAFF
v_gene: TRBV27; d_gene: .; j_gene: TRBJ2-6; abundance: many; CDR3nt: TGTGCCAGCAGTTCCCACTCTTCCGGAGGGGCCAACGTCCTGACTTTC; CDR3aa: CASSSHSSGGANVLTF
v_gene: TRBV20-1; d_gene: .; j_gene: TRBJ1-1; abundance: many; CDR3nt: TGCAGTGTCATGAGGGGGGACACTGAAGCTTTCTTT; CDR3aa: CSVMRGDTEAFF
v_gene: TRBV12-3/TRBV12-4; d_gene: .; j_gene: TRBJ1-1; abundance: many; CDR3nt: TGTGCCAGCATCCCCCGAGGTAGGGACGAGAAGAACACTGAAGCTTTCTTT; CDR3aa: CASIPRGRDEKNTEAFF
v_gene: TRBV5-1; d_gene: TRBD1; j_gene: TRBJ2-2; abundance: many; CDR3nt: TGCGCCAGCAGCCGGGGACAGTCAATCACCGGGGAGCTGTTTTTT; CDR3aa: CASSRGQSITGELFF
v_gene: TRBV4-1; d_gene: .; j_gene: TRBJ1-5; abundance: few; CDR3nt: TGCGCCAGCAGCCAAGAAGGGTTTCGCGCAAGGAATCAGCCCCAGCATTTT; CDR3aa: CASSQEGFRARNQPQHF
v_gene: TRBV28; d_gene: .; j_gene: TRBJ2-5; abundance: many; CDR3nt: TGTGCCAGCAGTTCCCCGAAAGAGACCCAGTACTTC; CDR3aa: CASSSPKETQYF
v_gene: TRBV6-4; d_gene: TRBD1; j_gene: TRBJ2-6; abundance: .; CDR3nt: TGTGCCAGCAGTGACGACAGGGGGCTAGCTGGGGCCAACGTCCTGACTTTC; CDR3aa: CASSDDRGLAGANVLTF
v_gene: TRBV6-5; d_gene: .; j_gene: TRBJ1-2; abundance: .; CDR3nt: TGTGCCAGCAGTTACCTCTTCGGGGGCTACACCTTC; CDR3aa: CASSYLFGGYTF
v_gene: TRBV2; d_gene: TRBD1; j_gene: TRBJ2-7; abundance: many; CDR3nt: TGTGCCAGCATCCCAATTACAGGGGGCGGGTCCCGGCGGCAGTACTTC; CDR3aa: CASIPITGGGSRRQYF